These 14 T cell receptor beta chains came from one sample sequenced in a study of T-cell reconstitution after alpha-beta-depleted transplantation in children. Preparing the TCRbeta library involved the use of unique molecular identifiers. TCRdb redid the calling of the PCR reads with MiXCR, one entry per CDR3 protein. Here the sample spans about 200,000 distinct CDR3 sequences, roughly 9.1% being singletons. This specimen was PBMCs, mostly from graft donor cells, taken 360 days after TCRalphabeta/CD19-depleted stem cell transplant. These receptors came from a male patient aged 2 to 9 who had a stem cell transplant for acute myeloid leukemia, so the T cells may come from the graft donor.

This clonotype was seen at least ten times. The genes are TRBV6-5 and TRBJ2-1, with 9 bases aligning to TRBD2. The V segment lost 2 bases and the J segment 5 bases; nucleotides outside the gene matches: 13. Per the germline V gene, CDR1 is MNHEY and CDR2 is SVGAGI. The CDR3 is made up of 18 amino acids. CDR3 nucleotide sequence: TGTGCCAGCAGTTACAGGGCTAGCGGGATGAAACAACACAATGAGCAGTTCTTC. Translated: CASSYRASGMKQHNEQFF.

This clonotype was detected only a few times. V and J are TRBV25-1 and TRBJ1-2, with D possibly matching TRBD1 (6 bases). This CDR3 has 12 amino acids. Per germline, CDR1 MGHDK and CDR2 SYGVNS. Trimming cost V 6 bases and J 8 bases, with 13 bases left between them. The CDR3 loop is CASRPGGGGYTF. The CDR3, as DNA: TGTGCCAGCAGGCCGGGGGGCGGAGGCTACACCTTC.

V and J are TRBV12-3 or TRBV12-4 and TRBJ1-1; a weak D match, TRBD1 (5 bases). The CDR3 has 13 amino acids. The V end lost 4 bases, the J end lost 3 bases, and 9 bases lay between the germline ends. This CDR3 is CASSSYRHTEAFF. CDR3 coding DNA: TGTGCCAGCAGTTCGTACAGGCACACTGAAGCTTTCTTT.

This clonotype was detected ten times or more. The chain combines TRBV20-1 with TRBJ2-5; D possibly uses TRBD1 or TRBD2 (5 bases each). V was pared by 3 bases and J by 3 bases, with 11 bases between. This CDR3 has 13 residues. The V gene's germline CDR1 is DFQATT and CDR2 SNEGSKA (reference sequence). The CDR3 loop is CSASGTEKETQYF. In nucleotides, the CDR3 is TGCAGTGCTAGTGGGACGGAGAAAGAGACCCAGTACTTC.

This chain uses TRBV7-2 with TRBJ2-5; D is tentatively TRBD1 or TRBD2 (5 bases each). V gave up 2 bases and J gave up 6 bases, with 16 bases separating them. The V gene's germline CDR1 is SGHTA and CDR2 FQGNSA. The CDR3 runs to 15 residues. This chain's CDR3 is CASSLNVLQGQTQYF. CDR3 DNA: TGTGCCAGCAGCTTAAACGTACTCCAGGGACAGACCCAGTACTTC. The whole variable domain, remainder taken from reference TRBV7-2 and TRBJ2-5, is GAGVSQSPSNKVTEKGKDVELRCDPISGHTALYWYRQSLGQGLEFLIYFQGNSAPDKSGLPSDRFSAERTGGSVSTLTIQRTQQEDSAVYLCASSLNVLQGQTQYFGPGTRLLVL.

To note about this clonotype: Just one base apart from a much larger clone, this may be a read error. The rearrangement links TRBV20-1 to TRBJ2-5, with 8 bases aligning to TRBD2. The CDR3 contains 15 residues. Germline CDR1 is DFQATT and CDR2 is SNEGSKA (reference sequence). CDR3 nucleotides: TGCTGTGCTAGACATTGGCGGGAGGTGGGGGAGACCCAGTACTTC. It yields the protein CCARHWREVGETQYF.

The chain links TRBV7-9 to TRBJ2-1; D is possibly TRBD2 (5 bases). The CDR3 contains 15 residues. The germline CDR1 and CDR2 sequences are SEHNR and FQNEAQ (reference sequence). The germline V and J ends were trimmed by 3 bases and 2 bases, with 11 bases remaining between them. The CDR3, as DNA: TGTGCCAGCAGCTTGGGAGTAGTGGCCTACAATGAGCAGTTCTTC. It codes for CASSLGVVAYNEQFF.

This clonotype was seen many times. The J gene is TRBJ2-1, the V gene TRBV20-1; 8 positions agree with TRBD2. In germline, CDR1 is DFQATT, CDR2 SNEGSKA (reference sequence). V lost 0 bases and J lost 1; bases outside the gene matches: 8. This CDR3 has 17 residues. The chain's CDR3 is CSAREDGGASSYNEQFF. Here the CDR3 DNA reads TGCAGTGCTAGAGAGGACGGGGGGGCCTCGTCCTACAATGAGCAGTTCTTC.

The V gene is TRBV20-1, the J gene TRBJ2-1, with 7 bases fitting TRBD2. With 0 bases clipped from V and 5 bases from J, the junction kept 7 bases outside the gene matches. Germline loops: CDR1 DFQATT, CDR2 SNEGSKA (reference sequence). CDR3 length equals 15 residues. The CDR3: CSARDSRLADNEQFF. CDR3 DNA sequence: TGCAGTGCTAGAGATTCTCGGCTAGCGGACAATGAGCAGTTCTTC.

The CDR3 loop is CATASSGSRAYEQYF. The DNA for the CDR3 is TGTGCCACCGCGAGTAGCGGGAGTAGGGCCTACGAGCAGTACTTC. V gene TRBV15 combines with J gene TRBJ2-7, with TRBD2 matching 9 bases. Germline assignment: CDR1 LNHNV and CDR2 YYDKDF (reference sequence). V was pared by 8 bases and J by 2 bases, with 10 bases of the junction left unmatched. The CDR3 is made up of 15 amino acids.

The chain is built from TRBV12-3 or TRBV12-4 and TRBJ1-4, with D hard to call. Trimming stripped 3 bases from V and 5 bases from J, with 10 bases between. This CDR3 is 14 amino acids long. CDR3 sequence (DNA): TGTGCCAGCAGTTTTGTCACTCCCAATGAAAAACTGTTTTTT. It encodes CASSFVTPNEKLFF.

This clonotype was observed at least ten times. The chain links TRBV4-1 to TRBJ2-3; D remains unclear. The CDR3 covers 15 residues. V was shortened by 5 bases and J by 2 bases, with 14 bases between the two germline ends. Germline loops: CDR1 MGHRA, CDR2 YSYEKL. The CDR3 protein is CASSSHPTPTDTQYF. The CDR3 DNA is TGCGCCAGCAGCTCCCACCCCACGCCCACAGATACGCAGTATTTT.

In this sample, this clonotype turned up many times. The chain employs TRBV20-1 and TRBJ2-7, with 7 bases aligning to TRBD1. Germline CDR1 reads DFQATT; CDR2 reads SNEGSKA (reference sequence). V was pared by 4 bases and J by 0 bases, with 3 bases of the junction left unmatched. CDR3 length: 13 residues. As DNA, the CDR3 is TGCAGTGCTACGGACAGGAGCTCCTACGAGCAGTACGTC. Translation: CSATDRSSYEQYV.

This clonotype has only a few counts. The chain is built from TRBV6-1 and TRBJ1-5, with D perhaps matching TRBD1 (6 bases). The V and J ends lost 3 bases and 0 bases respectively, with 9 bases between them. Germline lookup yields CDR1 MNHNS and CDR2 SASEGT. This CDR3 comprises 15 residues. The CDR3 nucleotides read TGTGCCAGCAGTGACCCGACAGGTAGCAATCAGCCCCAGCATTTT. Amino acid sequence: CASSDPTGSNQPQHF.